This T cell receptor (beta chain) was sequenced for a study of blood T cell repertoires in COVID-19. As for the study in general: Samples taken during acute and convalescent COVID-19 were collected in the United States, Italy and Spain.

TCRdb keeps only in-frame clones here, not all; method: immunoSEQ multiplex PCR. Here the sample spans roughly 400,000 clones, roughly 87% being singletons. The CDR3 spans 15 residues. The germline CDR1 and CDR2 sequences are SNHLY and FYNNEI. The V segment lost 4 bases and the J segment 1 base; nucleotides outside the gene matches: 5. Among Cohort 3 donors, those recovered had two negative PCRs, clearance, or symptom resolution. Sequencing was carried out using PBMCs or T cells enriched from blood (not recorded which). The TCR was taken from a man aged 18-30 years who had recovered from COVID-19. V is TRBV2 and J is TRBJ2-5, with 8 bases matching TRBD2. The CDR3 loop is CASSGQLAAQETQYF. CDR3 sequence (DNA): TGTGCCAGCAGTGGCCAACTAGCGGCCCAAGAGACCCAGTACTTC.